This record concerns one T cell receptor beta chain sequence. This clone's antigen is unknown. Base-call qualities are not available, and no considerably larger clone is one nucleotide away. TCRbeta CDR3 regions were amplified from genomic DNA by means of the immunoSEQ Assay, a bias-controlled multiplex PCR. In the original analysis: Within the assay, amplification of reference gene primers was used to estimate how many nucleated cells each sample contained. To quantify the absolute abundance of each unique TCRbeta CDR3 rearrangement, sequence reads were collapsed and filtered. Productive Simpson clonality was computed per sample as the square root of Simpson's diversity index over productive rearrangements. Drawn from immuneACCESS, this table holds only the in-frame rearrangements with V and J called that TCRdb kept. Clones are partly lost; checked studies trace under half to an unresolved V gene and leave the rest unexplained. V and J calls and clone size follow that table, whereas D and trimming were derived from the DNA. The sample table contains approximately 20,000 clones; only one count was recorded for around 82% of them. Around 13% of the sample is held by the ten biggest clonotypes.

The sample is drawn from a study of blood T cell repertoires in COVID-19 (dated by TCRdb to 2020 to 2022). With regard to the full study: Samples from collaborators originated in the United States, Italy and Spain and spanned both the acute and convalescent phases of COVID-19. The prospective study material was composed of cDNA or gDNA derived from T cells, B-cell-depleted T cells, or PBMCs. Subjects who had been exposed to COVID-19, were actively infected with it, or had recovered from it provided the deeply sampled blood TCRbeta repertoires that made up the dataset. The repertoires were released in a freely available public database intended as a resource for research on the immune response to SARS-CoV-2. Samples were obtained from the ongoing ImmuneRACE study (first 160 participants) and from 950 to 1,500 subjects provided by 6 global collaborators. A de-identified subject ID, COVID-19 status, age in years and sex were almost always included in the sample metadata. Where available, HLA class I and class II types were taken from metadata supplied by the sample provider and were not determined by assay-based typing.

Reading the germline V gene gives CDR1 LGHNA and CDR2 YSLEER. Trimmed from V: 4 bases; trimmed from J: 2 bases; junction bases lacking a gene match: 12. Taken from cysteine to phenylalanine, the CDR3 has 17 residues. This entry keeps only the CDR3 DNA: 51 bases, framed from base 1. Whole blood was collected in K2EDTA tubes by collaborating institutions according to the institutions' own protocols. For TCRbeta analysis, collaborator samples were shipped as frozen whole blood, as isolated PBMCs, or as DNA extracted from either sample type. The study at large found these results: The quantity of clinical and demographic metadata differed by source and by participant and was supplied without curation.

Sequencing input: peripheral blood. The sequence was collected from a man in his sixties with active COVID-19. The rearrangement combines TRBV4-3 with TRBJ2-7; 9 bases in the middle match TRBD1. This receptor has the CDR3 CASSPTPGQGFPYEQYF. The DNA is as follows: TGCGCCAGCAGCCCCACGCCGGGACAGGGCTTTCCCTACGAGCAGTACTTC.